The 28 T cell receptor beta chains below all came from one sample that was sequenced in a study of shared clonotypes between healthy human individuals. Method: immunoSEQ multiplex PCR; TCRdb's copy keeps in-frame clones and lacks some. Seen here are 2 million to 2.5 million clones, more than 90% observed once, and the top ten hold around 0.13%. Sample: naive CD4+ T cells sorted from blood. Subset indicated: CD45RA+ positively selected. The receptors shown here come from a man younger than 35 in good health.

The V and J genes are TRBV11-2 and TRBJ1-1; no clear D gene. Trimming removed 5 bases at V and 8 bases at J, with 12 bases between. Germline V lookup: CDR1 SGHAT, CDR2 FQNNGV. CDR3 length equals 12 residues. The CDR3 coding sequence is TGTGCCAGCAGCCAAACGATACCCGAAGCTTTCTTT. Translation: CASSQTIPEAFF.

The chain joins TRBV2 to TRBJ1-1; D call uncertain. V was cut by 7 bases and J by 7 bases, with 16 bases left in between. Germline CDR1 reads SNHLY; CDR2 reads FYNNEI. The CDR3 has 13 residues. The CDR3 DNA follows: TGTGCCAGCATAACCCTGCTTGAGGTTGAAGCTTTCTTT. This codes for CASITLLEVEAFF.

The count of this clone is one. This rearrangement joins TRBV2 to TRBJ1-1; 8 bases are shared with TRBD1. The CDR3 consists of 14 residues. The ends lost 6 bases at V and 1 base at J; junction bases unmatched: 4. Per germline, CDR1 SNHLY and CDR2 FYNNEI. In DNA form, the CDR3 reads TGTGCCAGCAGAGGGACAGGCCGGAACACTGAAGCTTTCTTT. Encoded protein: CASRGTGRNTEAFF. Complete variable domain (other parts from reference TRBV2 and TRBJ1-1): EPEVTQTPSHQVTQMGQEVILRCVPISNHLYFYWYRQILGQKVEFLVSFYNNEISEKSEIFDDQFSVERPDGSNFTLKIRSTKLEDSAMYFCASRGTGRNTEAFFGQGTRLTVV.

This sequence joins TRBV2 and TRBJ2-7, with D possibly called TRBD1 or TRBD2 (5 bases each). This CDR3 comprises 15 residues. V lost 5 bases and J 3 bases, leaving 17 bases between the germline ends. Germline values: CDR1 SNHLY, CDR2 FYNNEI. This CDR3 is CASSPWGSHGYEQYF. In DNA, the CDR3 is TGTGCCAGCAGTCCTTGGGGGAGTCACGGCTACGAGCAGTACTTC.

The chain couples TRBV4-1 to TRBJ1-1; D remains ambiguous. The CDR3 is 14 residues long. Germline V gene data show CDR1 as MGHRA and CDR2 as YSYEKL. The V end was cut by 4 bases, the J end by 7 bases, with 16 bases between. The CDR3 sequence is CASSPVMQAGEAFF. Written as DNA, the CDR3 is TGCGCCAGCAGCCCGGTGATGCAGGCCGGTGAAGCTTTCTTT.

On this clone: Other DNA sequences from this sample encode an identical CDR3 as well. The chain has TRBV7-2 and TRBJ2-5; TRBD1 matches at 8 bases. The ends lost 1 base at V and 3 bases at J; junction bases unmatched: 1. The V gene's germline CDR1 is SGHTA and CDR2 FQGNSA. The CDR3 has 14 amino acids. The CDR3 loop is CASSLGTGKETQYF. For the CDR3, the DNA is TGTGCCAGCAGCTTAGGGACAGGGAAAGAGACCCAGTACTTC.

A note on this clone: A junction boundary mismatches the germline segment, possibly from a read error. This rearrangement joins TRBV7-7 to TRBJ2-5, with D perhaps TRBD1 (5 bases). The CDR3 consists of 14 residues. Germline V gene sequence: CDR1 SSHAT, CDR2 FNYEAQ (reference sequence). The CDR3 loop is CASSFTVFRVTQYF. The CDR3 DNA reads as TGTGCTAGCAGCTTCACCGTTTTCAGGGTGACCCAGTACTTC.

The sample holds one count of this clone. Distinct nucleotide sequences in the sample also encode this CDR3. The chain employs TRBV6-5 and TRBJ2-7, with D perhaps assigned TRBD1 or TRBD2 (6 bases each). Germline CDR1 and CDR2: MNHEY and SVGAGI. V dropped 5 bases and J dropped 0 bases, with 11 bases sitting between them. CDR3 length: 14 residues. The CDR3 coding sequence is TGTGCCAGCAGTCGGGGGCGCAGCTCCTACGAGCAGTACTTC. Translation: CASSRGRSSYEQYF.

The gene calls are TRBV5-8 and TRBJ1-6; 7 bases fit TRBD1. The CDR3 runs 16 residues. Germline CDR1 and CDR2: SGHTS and YDEGEE. Trimming at V came to 4 bases and at J to 6 bases, leaving 10 bases not matched to a gene. The CDR3 DNA sequence: TGTGCCAGCAGCCCGACCGACAGGGATTTTAATTCACCCCTCCACTTT. This gives the protein CASSPTDRDFNSPLHF.

The chain links TRBV27 to TRBJ2-7, with TRBD1 matching 10 bases. This CDR3 contains 16 residues. Germline trimming cut 6 bases from V and 7 bases from J; bases unmatched to any gene: 15. Germline CDR1 reads MNHEY; CDR2 reads SMNVEV (reference sequence). The CDR3, as DNA: TGTGCCAGCAGGACTCCGGGACAGGGGAATTTGGTTGAGCAGTACTTC. This codes for CASRTPGQGNLVEQYF.

This chain connects TRBV28 to TRBJ2-2; a possible D gene is TRBD2 (6 bases). The CDR3 runs to 14 residues. The V end lost 8 bases, the J end lost 5 bases, and 15 bases lay between the germline ends. Looked up from germline, CDR1 is MDHEN and CDR2 is SYDVKM. CDR3 DNA sequence: TGTGCCAGCCGGGAGCAGGGCCGTACCGGGGAGCTGTTTTTT. Amino acid sequence: CASREQGRTGELFF.

The rearrangement links TRBV18 to TRBJ1-1; D ambiguous. V lost 2 bases to trimming and J lost 3 bases, with 13 bases between them. The CDR3 length is 15 residues. CDR1 is KGHSH and CDR2 is LQKENI in the germline V gene. The CDR3 protein is CASSPRETGDTEAFF. Here the CDR3 DNA reads TGTGCCAGCTCACCAAGGGAGACCGGGGACACTGAAGCTTTCTTT.

The genes are TRBV11-2 and TRBJ2-1, with 8 bases matching TRBD2. J gave up 2 bases and V 5 bases, and 11 bases lay outside the gene matches. CDR1 is SGHAT, CDR2 FQNNGV, per germline. This CDR3 has 17 residues. The CDR3 spells CASSTSGRKVPYNEQFF. CDR3 nucleotides: TGTGCCAGCAGCACAAGCGGGAGAAAGGTGCCCTACAATGAGCAGTTCTTC.

The chain has TRBV5-1 and TRBJ1-5; a weak D match, TRBD1 (5 bases). CDR1 is SGHRS and CDR2 is YFSETQ in the germline V gene. The CDR3 loop spans 15 amino acids. Trimming removed 1 base at V and 3 bases at J, with 11 bases between. The CDR3 loop is CASSLMGGDNQPQHF. The CDR3 DNA follows: TGCGCCAGCAGCTTGATGGGAGGGGACAATCAGCCCCAGCATTTT.

This clone was found once. This chain links TRBV6-1 with TRBJ1-1; 12 bases line up with TRBD1. Germline CDR1 MNHNS, CDR2 SASEGT. The CDR3 has 16 amino acids. V lost 4 bases and J lost 5; bases outside the gene matches: 8. This chain's CDR3 is CASSGDRGQGRTEAFF. The DNA of the CDR3 is TGTGCCAGCAGTGGGGACAGGGGGCAAGGGAGGACTGAAGCTTTCTTT.

On this clone: At the DNA level, this CDR3 is encoded by other sequences in the same sample as well. V gene TRBV18 combines with J gene TRBJ2-3, with D unresolved. The germline V gene encodes CDR1 KGHSH and CDR2 LQKENI. There are 11 residues in the CDR3. The germline V and J ends were trimmed by 5 bases and 3 bases, with 3 bases remaining between them. In DNA, the CDR3 is TGTGCCAGCTCAGTAACAGATACGCAGTATTTT. The encoded protein is CASSVTDTQYF.

The chain has TRBV6-5 and TRBJ1-2, with D perhaps matching TRBD1 (5 bases). The germline gives CDR1 MNHEY, CDR2 SVGAGI. V was pared by 6 bases and J by 0 bases, with 14 bases between. The CDR3 consists of 15 residues. CDR3 sequence (DNA): TGTGCCAGCAGCCCGGCGGGGGAGCCTAACTATGGCTACACCTTC. This sequence encodes CASSPAGEPNYGYTF.

This chain joins TRBV6-5 and TRBJ1-6; 8 bases fit TRBD1. This CDR3 region has 15 residues. J lost 9 bases, V lost 5 bases, and 9 bases had no gene match. Per germline, CDR1 MNHEY and CDR2 SVGAGI. The CDR3 DNA is TGTGCCAGCAGTCGGGCCGGACAGGGCGTTTCACCCCTCCACTTT. Protein product: CASSRAGQGVSPLHF.

This chain connects TRBV7-9 to TRBJ1-6; TRBD1 matches at 9 bases. CDR1 is SEHNR and CDR2 is FQNEAQ in the germline V gene (reference sequence). The V segment lost 4 bases and the J segment 5 bases; nucleotides outside the gene matches: 3. The CDR3 is 15 amino acids. The CDR3 coding sequence is TGTGCCAGCAGCTACCGGGACAGGGATAATTCACCCCTCCACTTT. It codes for CASSYRDRDNSPLHF.

Concerning this clone: The sample contains more than one DNA sequence encoding this CDR3. The chain joins TRBV6-5 to TRBJ1-6, with D unresolved. The CDR3 is 13 residues long. V was pared by 2 bases and J by 10 bases, with 9 bases between. Looked up from germline, CDR1 is MNHEY and CDR2 is SVGAGI. The CDR3, as DNA: TGTGCCAGCAGTTACACGCTAGGGTCACCCCTCCACTTT. This sequence encodes CASSYTLGSPLHF.

The chain links TRBV29-1 to TRBJ2-2; 8 nucleotides align to TRBD1. The CDR3 length is 18 residues. Germline CDR1 is SQVTM and CDR2 is ANQGSEA. Unmatched junction bases numbered 20, after V lost 7 bases and J lost 4 bases. This chain's CDR3 is CSASGARGQNGGTGELFF. Here the CDR3 DNA reads TGCAGCGCGTCTGGGGCCAGGGGGCAGAATGGTGGCACCGGGGAGCTGTTTTTT.

The gene calls are TRBV6-1 and TRBJ2-3; 7 bases fit TRBD2. The CDR3 extends over 15 amino acids. The V gene's germline CDR1 is MNHNS and CDR2 SASEGT. J gave up 1 base and V 3 bases, and 4 bases lay outside the gene matches. The DNA of the CDR3 is TGTGCCAGCAGTGATAAAAGCGGGGGCACAGATACGCAGTATTTT. Translating gives CASSDKSGGTDTQYF.

This sequence joins TRBV7-9 and TRBJ1-4; the match to TRBD1 covers 8 bases. CDR1 is SEHNR, CDR2 FQNEAQ, per germline (reference sequence). The CDR3 totals 16 residues. V lost 4 bases, J lost 0 bases, and 4 bases stayed unmatched. The CDR3 spells CASSSRTGTTNEKLFF. The CDR3, as DNA: TGTGCCAGCAGCTCAAGGACAGGGACAACTAATGAAAAACTGTTTTTT. The entire variable domain, with the rest obtained from reference TRBV7-9 and TRBJ1-4, is as follows: DTGVSQNPRHKITKRGQNVTFRCDPISEHNRLYWYRQTLGQGPEFLTYFQNEAQLEKSRLLSDRFSAERPKGSFSTLEIQRTEQGDSAMYLCASSSRTGTTNEKLFFGSGTQLSVL.

The V call is TRBV28, the J call TRBJ1-5; D remains unclear. V lost 3 bases and J 0 bases, leaving 9 bases between the germline ends. The germline V gene has CDR1 MDHEN and CDR2 SYDVKM. The length of the CDR3 is 15 residues. The DNA of the CDR3 is TGTGCCAGCAGTTTTGGTTCAAATAGCAATCAGCCCCAGCATTTT. Translated: CASSFGSNSNQPQHF.

The chain has TRBV19 and TRBJ1-4, with no clear D. Looked up from germline, CDR1 is LNHDA and CDR2 is SQIVND (reference sequence). Trimming removed 4 bases at V and 0 bases at J, with 9 bases between. The CDR3 totals 15 residues. The CDR3 sequence: CASSRGEATNEKLFF. The CDR3 DNA is TGTGCCAGTAGTAGGGGAGAAGCAACTAATGAAAAACTGTTTTTT.

The J gene is TRBJ1-4, the V gene TRBV7-8, with D perhaps TRBD1 (5 bases). The germline CDR1 and CDR2 sequences are SGHVS and FQNEAQ. The CDR3 totals 13 residues. Trimming took off 5 bases at V and 7 bases at J, with 11 bases between the two ends. The CDR3 spells CASSLGTAEKLFF. The CDR3 DNA follows: TGTGCCAGCAGCCTCGGGACCGCTGAAAAACTGTTTTTT.

The rearrangement uses TRBV19 and TRBJ1-5; 9 bases line up with TRBD1. Germline loops: CDR1 LNHDA, CDR2 SQIVND (reference sequence). The CDR3 is 15 residues long. Trimming cost V 6 bases and J 2 bases; bases outside gene matches: 5. Here the CDR3 DNA reads TGTGCCAGTAGCACAGGGGGCTGGGGCAATCAGCCCCAGCATTTT. It yields the protein CASSTGGWGNQPQHF.

This chain links TRBV11-3 with TRBJ2-7, with a possible D match to TRBD2 (6 bases). This CDR3 has 13 residues. Germline V CDR1 and CDR2: SGHNT, YENEEA. V gave up 5 bases and J gave up 7 bases, with 15 bases separating them. CDR3 nucleotide sequence: TGTGCCAGCAGCCCTCGGAGGGCGGGGGAGCAGTACTTC. Translating it yields CASSPRRAGEQYF. The entire variable domain, with the rest obtained from reference TRBV11-3 and TRBJ2-7, is as follows: EAGVVQSPRYKIIEKKQPVAFWCNPISGHNTLYWYLQNLGQGPELLIRYENEEAVDDSQLPKDRFSAERLKGVDSTLKIQPAELGDSAVYLCASSPRRAGEQYFGPGTRLTVT.